The 3 T cell receptor beta chains given below trace back to one sample, sequenced in a study of cytomegalovirus exposure and HLA in healthy donors. Produced via immunoSEQ multiplex PCR; TCRdb's table is partial and in-frame only. The sample includes approximately 160,000 clones, approximately 84% of them seen just once. The sequenced material came from PBMCs. Source of these receptors: a man younger than 40 in good health and CMV-seropositive.

V and J are TRBV11-2 and TRBJ2-1; 10 bases match TRBD2. CDR3 length: 16 residues. Trimming at V came to 1 base and at J to 9 bases, leaving 9 bases not matched to a gene. Germline V gene data show CDR1 as SGHAT and CDR2 as FQNNGV. Written as DNA, the CDR3 is TGTGCCAGCAGCTTAGGACCTAGCGGGAGCGTAGGTGAGCAGTTCTTC. Protein: CASSLGPSGSVGEQFF.

V usage is TRBV7-2 and J usage is TRBJ1-5, with D tentatively TRBD1 (6 bases). Between the trimmed V and J ends, which lost 5 bases and 2 bases, there was a span of 10 bases. The germline CDR1 and CDR2 sequences are SGHTA and FQGNSA. The CDR3 is made up of 14 amino acids. The CDR3 DNA reads TGTGCCAGCAGCCCCTGGGGGCGCAATCAGCCCCAGCATTTT. This codes for CASSPWGRNQPQHF.

This chain links TRBV6-5 with TRBJ2-7; D not resolved. V dropped 5 bases and J dropped 0 bases, with 11 bases sitting between them. The CDR3 runs 14 residues. The V gene's germline CDR1 is MNHEY and CDR2 SVGAGI. The CDR3 region is CASSLDRSSYEQYF. The CDR3 DNA is TGTGCCAGCAGTCTAGACCGCTCCTCCTACGAGCAGTACTTC.